Shown below are 17 T cell receptor beta chains from a single sample sequenced in a study of tissue T cells after allogeneic stem cell transplantation. TCRdb's copy holds only in-frame clones and misses some; the assay was immunoSEQ multiplex PCR. There are around 9,000 clones in the sample; approximately 45% occur only once, and under 2.5% lies in the top ten. Time point described: mouse harvest day 7 after allogeneic transplant. The graft held 10^6 splenic CD5+ T cells and 10^7 T-cell-depleted bone marrow cells. The sequenced sample consisted of skin. The receptors originated from a female BALB/c mouse given C57BL/6 T cells with graft-versus-host disease after an allogeneic hematopoietic cell transplant.

About this clone: Any gene name here is a mouse gene name. The read ends 1 residue shy of where the CDR3 ends; the end is completed using the germline J gene. V and J are TRBV1 and TRBJ1-1; 7 bases map to TRBD1. Losses at the gene ends were 4 bases for V and 5 bases for J; bases not matched to a gene: 1. The V gene's germline CDR1 is NSQYPW and CDR2 LRSPGD (reference sequence). The CDR3 runs 12 residues. CDR3 in amino acids: CTCSEQGTEVFF. CDR3 DNA, as far as it was read: TGCACCTGCAGTGAACAGGGGACAGAAGTCTTC. Variable domain in full (rest from reference TRBV1 and TRBJ1-1): VTLLEQNPRWRLVPRGQAVNLRCILKNSQYPWMSWYQQDLQKQLQWLFTLRSPGDKEVKSLPGADYLATRVTDTELRLQVANMSQGRTLYCTCSEQGTEVFFGKGTRLTVV.

On this clone: Gene labels here are mouse ones. CDR3 loop: CASGDRGKDTQYF. The sequenced part of the CDR3 DNA is TGTGCCAGCGGGGACAGGGGAAAAGACACCCAGTAC. This chain joins TRBV13-2 and TRBJ2-5, with 9 bases lining up with TRBD1. The read finishes 1 residue shy of the CDR3 end, and the germline J gene is used to complete it. J gave up 4 bases and V 5 bases, and 2 bases lay outside the gene matches. CDR1 and CDR2 from the germline V gene are NNHNN and SYGAGS (reference sequence). The CDR3 has 13 residues.

Details on this clone: Here the gene names and germline are mouse. The read stops 1 residue short of the end of the CDR3; the missing end is completed from the germline J gene. V and J are TRBV31 and TRBJ2-7; TRBD2 agrees at 7 bases. After removal of 0 bases from V and 0 bases from J, the junction contained 2 bases not matched to a gene. Per the germline V gene, CDR1 is GKSSPN and CDR2 is SITVG. This CDR3 comprises 14 residues. The sequenced part of the CDR3 DNA is TGTGCCTGGAGTCTAGCTGGGGGCTCCTATGAACAGTAC. It specifies CAWSLAGGSYEQY. The full CDR3 is CAWSLAGGSYEQYF. The variable domain in full, with the rest retrieved from reference TRBV31 and TRBJ2-7, is AQTIHQWPVAEIKAVGSPLSLGCTIKGKSSPNLYWYWQATGGTLQQLFYSITVGQVESVVQLNLSASRPKDDQFILSTEKLLLSHSGFYLCAWSLAGGSYEQYFGPGTRLTVL.

Regarding this clone: All gene names here are mouse names. The CDR3 is cut off 1 residue early in the read; its end comes from the germline J gene. V gene TRBV3 combines with J gene TRBJ2-3; 8 bases are a match to TRBD2. The V segment lost 1 base and the J segment 0 bases; nucleotides outside the gene matches: 0. This CDR3 spans 15 amino acids. Germline loops: CDR1 SNHLY, CDR2 FYNGKV (reference sequence). The CDR3: CASSLGLGSAETLYF. The CDR3 DNA, read in part, is TGTGCCAGCAGCTTAGGACTGGGGAGTGCAGAAACGCTGTAT.

Points on this clone: The gene names here belong to mouse. The CDR3 end is not reached by the read, which stops 1 residue before it; the germline J gene fills it in. V gene TRBV29 combines with J gene TRBJ2-3; TRBD1 matches at 9 bases. With 2 bases clipped from V and 0 bases from J, the junction kept 6 bases outside the gene matches. In germline, CDR1 is MSHET, CDR2 SYDVDS. This CDR3 comprises 17 residues. CDR3 bases read: TGTGCTAGCAGTTTAGTGGGACAGGGAGAAAGTGCAGAAACGCTGTAT. It yields the protein CASSLVGQGESAETLY. The complete CDR3 reads CASSLVGQGESAETLYF.

Points on this clone: All gene names here are mouse names. The read gets to within 1 residue of the CDR3 end, and the germline J gene fills in the rest. The same CDR3 is also encoded by other DNA sequences in this sample. The V gene is TRBV16, the J gene TRBJ2-5; D may be TRBD1 (6 bases). The V end lost 5 bases, the J end lost 0 bases, and 9 bases lay between the germline ends. CDR1 is SGHSA, CDR2 FRNQAP, per germline. The CDR3 is made up of 14 amino acids. The sequenced part of the CDR3 DNA is TGTGCAAGCAGCATCCAGGGGAACCAAGACACCCAGTAC. Translated: CASSIQGNQDTQY. The CDR3 in full is CASSIQGNQDTQYF.

This clone was seen only a few times. Mouse gene names and germline throughout. Sequencing ends 1 residue short of the CDR3 end; the germline J gene provides the rest. The rearrangement links TRBV3 to TRBJ1-3; D not resolved. V was shortened by 6 bases and J by 4 bases, with 4 bases between the two germline ends. The CDR3 sequence is 11 residues long. Germline CDR1 and CDR2: SNHLY and FYNGKV (reference sequence). The sequenced part of the CDR3 DNA is TGTGCCAGCAGAGGAGGAAATACGCTCTAT. Amino acid sequence: CASRGGNTLY. In full, the CDR3 is CASRGGNTLYF.

A note on this clone: Any gene name here is a mouse gene name. The CDR3 end is not reached by the read, which stops 1 residue before it; the germline J gene fills it in. This chain links TRBV5 with TRBJ2-7; possibly TRBD2 for D (5 bases). Trimming took 0 bases from V and 0 from J, leaving 15 bases between them. The CDR3 runs to 17 residues. Germline assignment: CDR1 LGHNA and CDR2 YNLKQL (reference sequence). The sequenced CDR3 bases are TGTGCCAGCAGCCAAGATCCGGTGGGGTTCCTCTCCTATGAACAGTAC. Translation gives CASSQDPVGFLSYEQY. The full CDR3 protein reads CASSQDPVGFLSYEQYF.

Comment on this clone: Gene labels here are mouse ones. With the read ending 1 residue before the CDR3 end, the germline J gene is used to fill in that end. The chain combines TRBV3 with TRBJ1-2; 10 bases are shared with TRBD1. Trimming took 3 bases from V and 4 from J; bases not matched to a gene: 5. Germline values: CDR1 SNHLY, CDR2 FYNGKV (reference sequence). The CDR3 has 15 amino acids. Incomplete CDR3 DNA: TGTGCCAGCAGCTTTTCCGGGACAGGGGCCTCCGACTACACC. Residues: CASSFSGTGASDYT. The full CDR3 sequence reads CASSFSGTGASDYTF.

Notes on this clone: Mouse germline and gene names are used. CDR3: CASSPTGVAETLYF. Incomplete CDR3 DNA: TGTGCCAGCAGCCCGACAGGGGTTGCAGAAACGCTGTAT. J is TRBJ2-3 and V is TRBV5; the match to TRBD1 covers 8 bases. The CDR3 goes on 1 residue after the read ends, and that part is filled in from the germline J gene. Trimming removed 4 bases from V and 2 bases from J; junction bases left unmatched: 2. This CDR3 has 14 amino acids. The germline gives CDR1 LGHNA, CDR2 YNLKQL (reference sequence).

Details on this clone: Mouse gene names and germline throughout. The read gets to within 1 residue of the CDR3 end, and the germline J gene fills in the rest. This chain uses TRBV14 with TRBJ2-5; D ambiguous. The germline V gene encodes CDR1 SGHDT and CDR2 FRDEAV. The CDR3 has 15 amino acids. Trimming took 1 base from V and 3 from J, leaving 12 bases between them. CDR3 loop: CASSFAGLPQDTQYF. CDR3 bases read: TGTGCCAGCAGTTTCGCAGGTCTCCCTCAAGACACCCAGTAC. The entire variable domain, with the rest obtained from reference TRBV14 and TRBJ2-5, is as follows: EAGVTQSPRYAVLQEGQAVSFWCDPISGHDTLYWYQQPRDQGPQLLVYFRDEAVIDNSQLPSDRFSAVRPKGTNSTLKIQSAKQGDTATYLCASSFAGLPQDTQYFGPGTRLLVL.

This clone has a single count. Any gene name here is a mouse gene name. The DNA ends 1 residue before the CDR3 does, and the rest of the CDR3 is filled in from the germline J gene. The rearrangement joins TRBV4 to TRBJ1-6; D perhaps matches TRBD1 (5 bases). TRBJ1-6 is an ORF, with its function uncertain. The CDR3 length is 15 residues. CDR1 is LGHDT and CDR2 is YNNKQL in the germline V gene (reference sequence). V shed 4 bases and J shed 0 bases, with 7 bases lying between them. The covered CDR3 bases are TGTGCCAGCAGCTTGGACAATTCCTATAATTCGCCCCTCTAC. Translating gives CASSLDNSYNSPLY. The full CDR3 sequence reads CASSLDNSYNSPLYF.

A few counts support this clone. Mouse germline and gene names are used. The CDR3 here is CTCSAIRDRGREQYF. The sequenced CDR3 bases are TGCACCTGCAGTGCAATCCGGGACAGGGGGCGAGAACAGTAC. The chain couples TRBV1 to TRBJ2-7; 12 nucleotides agree with TRBD1. The read stops 1 residue short of the end of the CDR3; the missing end is completed from the germline J gene. Germline-derived CDR1 and CDR2 are NSQYPW and LRSPGD (reference sequence). The ends lost 2 bases at V and 7 bases at J; junction bases unmatched: 6. The CDR3 is 15 amino acids.

A word on this clone: Mouse gene names and germline throughout. The read terminates 1 residue ahead of where the CDR3 ends, so the germline J gene completes it. This rearrangement joins TRBV12-2 to TRBJ2-5; 10 bases are a match to TRBD2. Germline loops: CDR1 SGHLS, CDR2 HYDKME. The CDR3 length is 14 residues. The V gene end was trimmed by 3 bases and the J gene end by 3 bases; junction bases not matched to a gene: 2. The CDR3 DNA, read in part, is TGTGCCAGCTCTAGGACTGGGGGTCAAGACACCCAGTAC. This encodes CASSRTGGQDTQY. The CDR3 in full is CASSRTGGQDTQYF.

About this clone itself: Here the gene names and germline are mouse. At the DNA level, this CDR3 is encoded by other sequences in the same sample as well. The part of the CDR3 DNA that was read is TGTGCCAGCAGTCTGGGGGGGCAAAACACCTTGTAC. Translation gives CASSLGGQNTLY. The complete CDR3 sequence is CASSLGGQNTLYF. V usage is TRBV26 and J usage is TRBJ2-4, with a weak D call TRBD2 (6 bases). Read sequence stops 1 residue before the CDR3 end, and the germline J gene provides the missing end. The CDR3 spans 13 residues. CDR1 KGHPV and CDR2 FQNQEV come from the germline V gene (reference sequence). Trimming left V 2 bases short and J 3 bases short, with 6 bases between.

This clone was recorded only once. The gene names given are mouse names. The observed sequence ends 1 residue before the CDR3 terminus, with the missing tail filled in from the germline J gene. The gene calls are TRBV13-3 and TRBJ1-2; D remains unclear. CDR3 length: 13 residues. CDR1 is NNHDY and CDR2 is SYVADS in the germline V gene. The V end was cut by 2 bases, the J end by 2 bases, with 7 bases between. The CDR3: CASSETRNSDYTF. The CDR3 DNA, read in part, is TGTGCCAGCAGTGAGACCCGGAACTCCGACTACACC.

This clone was recorded once. Each gene name is a mouse one. The read terminates 1 residue before the CDR3 end, so the remaining end is supplied by the germline J gene. This chain connects TRBV19 to TRBJ2-7, with 7 bases identical to TRBD2. CDR3 length: 14 amino acids. Germline loops: CDR1 FNHDT, CDR2 SITEND (reference sequence). V gave up 0 bases and J gave up 2 bases; unmatched junction bases: 2. The CDR3 sequence is CASSIGGGAYEQYF. Incomplete CDR3 DNA: TGTGCCAGCAGTATAGGGGGGGGGGCCTATGAACAGTAC.